This T cell receptor (beta chain) was recovered during a study of T cells in Graves' hyperthyroidism and ophthalmopathy. This clonotype was seen only a few times. Based on clinical symptoms, serum thyroxine and TRAb, thyroid ultrasound and orbital computed tomography, diagnoses were reached. Source material for PBMCs was more than 7.5 ml fresh peripheral blood. RNA transcripts provided the source from which TCR beta CDR3 regions were amplified. An initial round of RT-PCR targeting the TCR CDR3 relied on the HTBI primer set. Using its own MiXCR run on the multiplex PCR reads, TCRdb lists one record per CDR3 protein. The sample has 300,000 or so distinct CDR3 sequences; around a sixth are singletons. The sequenced sample consisted of blood. This TCR came from a woman between 45 and 65 years old with Graves' hyperthyroidism.

The CDR3 DNA is TGTGCCACCTTCTGGGCCCAAGCTTTCTTT. The encoded protein is CATFWAQAFF. This sequence joins TRBV6-1 and TRBJ1-1; D not resolved. The length of the CDR3 is 10 residues. V lost 10 bases and J lost 9, with 12 bases in between. CDR1 and CDR2 from the germline V gene are MNHNS and SASEGT.